Below, 2 T cell receptor beta chains from the same sample are listed, as sequenced in a study of blood T cell repertoires in COVID-19. Profiled with immunoSEQ multiplex PCR; TCRdb holds only in-frame clones, not every one. The sample yields approximately 150,000 clones, about 92% seen once. The sample taken for sequencing was peripheral blood. These receptors originate from a woman in her fifties or sixties with COVID-19, enrolled during active disease.

This chain connects TRBV4-3 to TRBJ1-1, with a weak D call TRBD1 (6 bases). V was shortened by 2 bases and J by 11 bases, with 15 bases between the two germline ends. The CDR3 has 13 amino acids. Germline values: CDR1 LGHNA, CDR2 YSLEER. This chain's CDR3 is CASSQNRDTLAFF. The CDR3 coding sequence is TGCGCCAGCAGCCAAAACAGGGATACGTTGGCTTTCTTT.

This clone showed up just a few times. The J gene is TRBJ1-3, the V gene TRBV15; 9 bases match TRBD1. The CDR3 extends over 16 amino acids. Germline values: CDR1 LNHNV, CDR2 YYDKDF (reference sequence). Trimming removed 0 bases from V and 5 bases from J; junction bases left unmatched: 5. CDR3 sequence (DNA): TGTGCCACCAGCAGAGACCGACAGGGGGAAAGAAACACCATATATTTT. Its translation: CATSRDRQGERNTIYF.